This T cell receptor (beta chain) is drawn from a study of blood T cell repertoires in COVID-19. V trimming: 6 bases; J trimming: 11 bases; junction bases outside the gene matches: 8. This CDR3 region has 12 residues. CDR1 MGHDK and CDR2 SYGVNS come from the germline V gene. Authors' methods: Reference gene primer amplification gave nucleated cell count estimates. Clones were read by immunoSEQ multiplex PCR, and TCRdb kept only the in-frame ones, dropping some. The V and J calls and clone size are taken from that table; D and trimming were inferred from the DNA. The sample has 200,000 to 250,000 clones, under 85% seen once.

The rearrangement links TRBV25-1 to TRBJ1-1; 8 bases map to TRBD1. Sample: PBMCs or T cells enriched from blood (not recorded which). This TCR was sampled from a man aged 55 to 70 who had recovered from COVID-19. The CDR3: CASRKGQGGAFF. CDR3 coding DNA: TGTGCCAGCAGGAAAGGACAGGGTGGTGCTTTCTTT.